This TCR beta chain derives from a study of PD-L1 blockade in urothelial cancer. Trimming at V came to 6 bases and at J to 4 bases, leaving 7 bases not matched to a gene. Germline lookup yields CDR1 SEHNR and CDR2 FQNEAQ (reference sequence). There are 15 residues in the CDR3. Method: immunoSEQ multiplex PCR; TCRdb's copy keeps in-frame clones and lacks some. The sample records 50,000 to 55,000 clones, roughly 75% being singletons. Time point indicated: pretreatment peripheral blood. The sample here was PBMCs, taken around atezolizumab (anti-PD-L1) treatment. The receptor was derived from a man aged 70 or older with urothelial cancer. This sequence joins TRBV7-9 and TRBJ2-7; 12 bases align to TRBD2. The CDR3 nucleotides are TGTGCCAGCAGAGCACTAGCGGGGGGACTTTACGAGCAGTACTTC. Its translation is CASRALAGGLYEQYF.